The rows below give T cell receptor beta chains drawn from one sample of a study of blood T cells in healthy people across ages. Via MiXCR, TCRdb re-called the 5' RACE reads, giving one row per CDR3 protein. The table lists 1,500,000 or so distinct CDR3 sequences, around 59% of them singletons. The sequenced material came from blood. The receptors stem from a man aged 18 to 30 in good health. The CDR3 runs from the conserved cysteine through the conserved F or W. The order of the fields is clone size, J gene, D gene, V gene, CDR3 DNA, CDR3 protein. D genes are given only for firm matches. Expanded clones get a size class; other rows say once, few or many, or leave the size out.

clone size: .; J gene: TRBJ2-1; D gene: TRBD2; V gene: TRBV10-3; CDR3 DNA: TGTGCCATCATGCGGGAGCAACTCAGTGAGCAGTTCTTC; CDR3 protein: CAIMREQLSEQFF
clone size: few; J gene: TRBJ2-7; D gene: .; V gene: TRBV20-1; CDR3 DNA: TGCAGTGCTAGGGTAGGAGGCGGGGGCATCTACGAGCAGTACTTC; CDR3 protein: CSARVGGGGIYEQYF
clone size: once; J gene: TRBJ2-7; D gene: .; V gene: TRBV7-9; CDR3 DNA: TGTGCCAGCAGCACAAAGGACAGCTACGAGCAGTACTTC; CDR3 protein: CASSTKDSYEQYF
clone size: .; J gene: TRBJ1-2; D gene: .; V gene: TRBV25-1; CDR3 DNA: TGTGCCAGCGGGACTTCCTATGGCTACACCTTC; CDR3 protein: CASGTSYGYTF
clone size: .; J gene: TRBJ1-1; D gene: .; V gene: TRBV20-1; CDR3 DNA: TGCAGTAGCGGGGGAGAAGCTTTCTTT; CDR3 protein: CSSGGEAFF
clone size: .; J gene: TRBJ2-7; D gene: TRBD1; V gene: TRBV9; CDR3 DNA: TGTGCCAGCAGCGGGAGGACAGGGAGTTGGGAGCAGTACTTC; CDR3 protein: CASSGRTGSWEQYF
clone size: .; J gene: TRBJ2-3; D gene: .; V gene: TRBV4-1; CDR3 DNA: TGCGCCAGCAGCCCACCTTTAAGATATACGCAGTATTTT; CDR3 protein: CASSPPLRYTQYF
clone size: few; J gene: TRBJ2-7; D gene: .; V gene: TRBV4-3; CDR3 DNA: TGCGCCAGCAGCCAAGACTCCACACCCACCTACGAGCAGTACTTC; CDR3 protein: CASSQDSTPTYEQYF
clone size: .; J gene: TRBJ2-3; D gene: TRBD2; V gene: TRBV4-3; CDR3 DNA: TGCGCCAGCGGCCAAGATACTAGCGGGGGGCGAAATACGCAGTATTTT; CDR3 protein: CASGQDTSGGRNTQYF
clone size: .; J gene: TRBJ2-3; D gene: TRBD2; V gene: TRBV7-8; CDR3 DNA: TGTGCCAGCAGCTTCAGCGGGACGTCAGATACGCAGTATTTT; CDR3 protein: CASSFSGTSDTQYF